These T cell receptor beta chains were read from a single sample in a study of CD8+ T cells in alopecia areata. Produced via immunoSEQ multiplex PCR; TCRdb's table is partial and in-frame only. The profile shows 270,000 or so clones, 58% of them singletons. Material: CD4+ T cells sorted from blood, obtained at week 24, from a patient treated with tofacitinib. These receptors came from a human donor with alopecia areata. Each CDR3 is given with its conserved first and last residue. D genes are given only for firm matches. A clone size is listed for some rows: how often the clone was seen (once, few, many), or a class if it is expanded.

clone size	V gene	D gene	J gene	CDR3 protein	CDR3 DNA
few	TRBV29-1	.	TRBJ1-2	CSVSGSYGYTF	TGCAGCGTTTCAGGGTCCTATGGCTACACCTTC
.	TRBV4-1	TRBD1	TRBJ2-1	CASGYRGLNEQFF	TGCGCCAGCGGCTACAGGGGGCTGAATGAGCAGTTCTTC
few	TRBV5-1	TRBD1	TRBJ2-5	CASSSIFGQVQETQYF	TGCGCCAGCAGCTCCATTTTTGGACAGGTCCAAGAGACCCAGTACTTC
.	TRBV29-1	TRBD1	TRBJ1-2	CSAGQGASDYTF	TGCAGCGCTGGACAGGGGGCTTCTGACTACACCTTC
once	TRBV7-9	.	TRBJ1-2	CASSRGDSNYGYTF	TGTGCCAGCAGCCGCGGGGATTCTAACTATGGCTACACCTTC
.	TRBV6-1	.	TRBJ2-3	CASRDTSPTDTQYF	TGTGCCAGCAGAGACACTAGTCCCACAGATACGCAGTATTTT
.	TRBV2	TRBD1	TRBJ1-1	CASTEDRVSAEAFF	TGTGCCAGCACGGAAGACAGGGTCTCGGCTGAAGCTTTCTTT
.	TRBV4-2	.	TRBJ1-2	CASSQDSQGGGYTF	TGTGCCAGCAGCCAAGATTCACAGGGTGGCGGCTACACCTTC
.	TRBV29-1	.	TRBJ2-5	CSVEGLEETQYF	TGCAGCGTTGAGGGGCTGGAAGAGACCCAGTACTTC
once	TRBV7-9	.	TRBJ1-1	CASSPSTGGRAFF	TGTGCCAGCAGCCCAAGCACGGGGGGGAGAGCTTTCTTT
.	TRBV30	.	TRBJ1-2	CACRTPGTNYGYTF	TGTGCCTGCCGTACCCCGGGGACTAACTATGGCTACACCTTC
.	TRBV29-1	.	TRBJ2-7	CSVIFSDYEQYF	TGCAGCGTGATCTTTTCGGACTACGAGCAGTACTTC
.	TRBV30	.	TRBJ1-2	CAWSVLWGPYGYTF	TGTGCCTGGAGTGTACTTTGGGGCCCCTATGGCTACACCTTC
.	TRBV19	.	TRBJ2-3	CASSRGAADTQYF	TGTGCCAGTAGTAGGGGGGCCGCAGATACGCAGTATTTT
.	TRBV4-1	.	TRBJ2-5	CASSRYGRGSQETQYF	TGCGCCAGCAGCCGCTACGGTCGGGGCAGCCAAGAGACCCAGTACTTC
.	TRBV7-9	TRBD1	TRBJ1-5	CASSFDRVNQPQHF	TGTGCCAGCAGCTTCGACAGGGTCAATCAGCCCCAGCATTTT
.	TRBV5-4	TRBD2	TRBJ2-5	CASSTAASGGRAETQYF	TGTGCCAGCAGCACCGCAGCGAGCGGGGGACGGGCAGAGACCCAGTACTTC
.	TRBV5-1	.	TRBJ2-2	CASSRGDNTGELFF	TGCGCCAGCAGCAGGGGGGACAACACCGGGGAGCTGTTTTTT
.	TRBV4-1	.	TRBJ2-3	CASSQVVLGTDTQYF	TGCGCCAGCAGCCAAGTGGTGCTGGGCACAGATACGCAGTATTTT
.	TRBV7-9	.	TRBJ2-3	CASSPLGGTDTQYF	TGTGCCAGCAGCCCCTTGGGGGGCACAGATACGCAGTATTTT
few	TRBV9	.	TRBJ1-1	CASSTPNTEAFF	TGTGCCAGCAGCACTCCGAACACTGAAGCTTTCTTT
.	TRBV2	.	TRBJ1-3	CASSEGGQRDSGNTIYF	TGTGCCAGCAGTGAAGGAGGACAGAGAGACTCTGGAAACACCATATATTTT
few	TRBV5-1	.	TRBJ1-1	CASSPTGNTEAFF	TGCGCCAGCAGCCCGACAGGGAACACTGAAGCTTTCTTT
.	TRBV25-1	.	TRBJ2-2	CASSDFTGELFF	TGTGCCAGCAGTGACTTCACCGGGGAGCTGTTTTTT
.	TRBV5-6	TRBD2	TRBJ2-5	CASSFRAGETQYF	TGTGCCAGCAGCTTCCGAGCGGGGGAGACCCAGTACTTC
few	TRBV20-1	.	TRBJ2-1	CSARIQLPQFF	TGCAGTGCTAGAATACAGCTTCCGCAGTTCTTC
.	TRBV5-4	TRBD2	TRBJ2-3	CASSKRTSGGSTDTQYF	TGTGCCAGCAGCAAAAGGACTAGCGGGGGTAGCACAGATACGCAGTATTTT
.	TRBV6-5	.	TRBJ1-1	CASSYSGGPEGTFF	TGTGCCAGCAGTTACTCGGGAGGGCCCGAGGGGACTTTCTTT
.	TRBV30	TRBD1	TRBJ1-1	CAHRTGWTEAFF	TGTGCCCACCGGACAGGGTGGACTGAAGCTTTCTTT
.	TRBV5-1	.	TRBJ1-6	CASSLDRQNSPLHF	TGCGCCAGCAGCTTGGATAGACAGAATTCACCCCTCCACTTT
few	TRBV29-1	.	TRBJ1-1	CSAGGTNTEAFF	TGCAGCGCCGGAGGGACTAACACTGAAGCTTTCTTT
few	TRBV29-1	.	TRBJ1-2	CSVGGRQRLYGYTF	TGCAGCGTTGGAGGTCGGCAGCGCCTCTATGGCTACACCTTC
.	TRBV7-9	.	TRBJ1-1	CASSLALSTSEAFF	TGTGCCAGCAGCTTAGCGCTTTCCACGTCTGAAGCTTTCTTT
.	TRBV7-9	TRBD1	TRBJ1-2	CASIGTGRRQNYGYTF	TGTGCCAGCATCGGGACAGGGAGACGCCAAAACTATGGCTACACCTTC
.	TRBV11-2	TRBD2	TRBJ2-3	CASSTGVGGASQYF	TGTGCCAGCAGCACCGGGGTCGGGGGGGCATCGCAGTATTTT
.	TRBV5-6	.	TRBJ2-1	CASRSRRSISHPNEQFF	TGTGCCAGCAGGAGCAGGCGGTCAATTTCTCACCCCAATGAGCAGTTCTTC
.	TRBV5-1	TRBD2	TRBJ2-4	CASSLPMSGTSGGTPKNIQYF	TGCGCCAGCAGCTTGCCGATGTCCGGGACTAGCGGGGGTACTCCCAAAAACATTCAGTACTTC
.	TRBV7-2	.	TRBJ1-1	CGVRPTEAFF	TGTGGGGTACGACCAACTGAAGCTTTCTTT
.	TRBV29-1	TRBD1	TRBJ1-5	CSVGTGGNQPQHF	TGCAGCGTTGGGACAGGGGGCAATCAGCCCCAGCATTTT
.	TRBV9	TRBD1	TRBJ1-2	CASSATGKGYTF	TGTGCCAGCAGCGCGACAGGGAAAGGCTACACCTTC
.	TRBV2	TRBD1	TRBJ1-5	CASSRQGGQPQHF	TGTGCCAGCAGTCGGCAGGGGGGACAGCCCCAGCATTTT
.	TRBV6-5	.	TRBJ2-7	CASSYAGQWSSYEQYF	TGTGCCAGCAGTTACGCTGGACAGTGGAGCTCCTACGAGCAGTACTTC
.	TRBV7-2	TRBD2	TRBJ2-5	CASSSGGRETQYF	TGTGCCAGCAGCTCGGGGGGAAGGGAGACCCAGTACTTC
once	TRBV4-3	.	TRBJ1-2	CASSQGLSTQANYGYTF	TGCGCCAGCAGCCAAGGTCTCTCGACCCAAGCTAACTATGGCTACACCTTC
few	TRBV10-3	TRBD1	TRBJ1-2	CAIRGGQGTLANYGYTF	TGTGCCATCAGGGGCGGACAGGGAACCTTAGCTAACTATGGCTACACCTTC
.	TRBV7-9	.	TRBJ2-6	CASSLSPPPTGGANVLTF	TGTGCCAGCAGCTTAAGCCCTCCCCCGACAGGTGGGGCCAACGTCCTGACTTTC
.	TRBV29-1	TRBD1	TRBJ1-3	CSVGQGSGNTIYF	TGCAGCGTTGGACAGGGCTCTGGAAACACCATATATTTT
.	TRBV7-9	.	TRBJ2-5	CASNLRGRGGETQYF	TGTGCCAGCAACCTTAGGGGCAGGGGCGGGGAGACCCAGTACTTC
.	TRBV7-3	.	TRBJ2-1	CASSPQGSTEQFF	TGTGCCAGCAGCCCCCAGGGATCGACTGAGCAGTTCTTC